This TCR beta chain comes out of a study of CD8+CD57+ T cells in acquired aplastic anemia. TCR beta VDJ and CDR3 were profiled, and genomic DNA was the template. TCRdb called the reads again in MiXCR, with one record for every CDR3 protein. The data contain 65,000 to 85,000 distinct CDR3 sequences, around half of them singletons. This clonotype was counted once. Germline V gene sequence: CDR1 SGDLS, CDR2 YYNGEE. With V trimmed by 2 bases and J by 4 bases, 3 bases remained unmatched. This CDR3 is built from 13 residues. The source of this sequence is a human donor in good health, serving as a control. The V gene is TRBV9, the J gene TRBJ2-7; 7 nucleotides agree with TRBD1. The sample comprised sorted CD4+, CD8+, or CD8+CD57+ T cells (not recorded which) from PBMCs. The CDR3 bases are TGTGCCAGCAGCGTTCGGACAGGATACGAGCAGTACTTC. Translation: CASSVRTGYEQYF.